A selection of T cell receptor beta chains follows, all from one sample in a study of cytomegalovirus exposure and HLA in healthy donors. Generated by immunoSEQ multiplex PCR, the TCRdb table keeps only in-frame clones and is missing some. The repertoire holds about 160,000 clones, with under 85% as singletons. Sequences were obtained from PBMCs. The receptors were sampled from a man in his fifties or sixties in good health and CMV-seropositive. CDR3s include the opening cysteine and the closing phenylalanine or tryptophan. A D gene is named only where the DNA matches it firmly. Rows give clone size only sometimes, using once, few, many, or a class for an expanded clone.

j_call: TRBJ2-7
d_call: TRBD1
v_call: TRBV6-5
clone_size: NA
cdr3_nt: TGTGCCAGCAGTTATTGGCGCAGACAGGGGGTATACGAGCAGTACTTC
cdr3_aa: CASSYWRRQGVYEQYF

j_call: TRBJ2-7
d_call: TRBD1
v_call: TRBV6-5
clone_size: once
cdr3_nt: TGTGCCAGCAGTTCCGGACAGGGGGCGGGAGAGCAGTACTTC
cdr3_aa: CASSSGQGAGEQYF

j_call: TRBJ2-5
d_call: NA
v_call: TRBV28
clone_size: NA
cdr3_nt: TGTGCCAGCAGTTGCCTTACCGAGGACAGTCACCAAGAGACCCAGTACTTC
cdr3_aa: CASSCLTEDSHQETQYF

j_call: TRBJ2-2
d_call: TRBD1
v_call: TRBV7-3
clone_size: NA
cdr3_nt: TGTGCCAGCAGCTCGACAGGGGCGGACGGGGAGCTGTTTTTT
cdr3_aa: CASSSTGADGELFF

j_call: TRBJ2-3
d_call: TRBD1
v_call: TRBV29-1
clone_size: NA
cdr3_nt: TGCAGCGTGGATGAATCGGACAGGGTGGGCACAGATACGCAGTATTTT
cdr3_aa: CSVDESDRVGTDTQYF

j_call: TRBJ1-5
d_call: NA
v_call: TRBV28
clone_size: NA
cdr3_nt: TGTGCCAGCAGGGCGGCTCTCAATCAGCCCCAGCATTTT
cdr3_aa: CASRAALNQPQHF

j_call: TRBJ2-3
d_call: TRBD2
v_call: TRBV27
clone_size: NA
cdr3_nt: TGTGCCAGCAGTCTCCTAGCGGGGATCACAGATACGCAGTATTTT
cdr3_aa: CASSLLAGITDTQYF

j_call: TRBJ1-2
d_call: TRBD1
v_call: TRBV15
clone_size: NA
cdr3_nt: TGTGCCACCAGCGACCCGGGACAGCGTTCTCGCTACACCTTC
cdr3_aa: CATSDPGQRSRYTF

j_call: TRBJ1-1
d_call: NA
v_call: TRBV5-6
clone_size: NA
cdr3_nt: TGTGCCAGCAGCTTGGGCAGGAACACTGAAGCTTTCTTT
cdr3_aa: CASSLGRNTEAFF

j_call: TRBJ2-5
d_call: TRBD2
v_call: TRBV6-1
clone_size: NA
cdr3_nt: TGTGCCAGCAGTGAACTAGCGGAGGCGGGAGAGCAGTACTTC
cdr3_aa: CASSELAEAGEQYF

j_call: TRBJ1-5
d_call: TRBD1
v_call: TRBV6-5
clone_size: NA
cdr3_nt: TGTGCCAGCAGTTACGGGACAGGGAGCAATCAGCCCCAGCATTTT
cdr3_aa: CASSYGTGSNQPQHF

j_call: TRBJ2-1
d_call: NA
v_call: TRBV5-4
clone_size: NA
cdr3_nt: TGTGCCAGCAGCTTGGGGTCTTCGGCGGTAAACAATGAGCAGTTCTTC
cdr3_aa: CASSLGSSAVNNEQFF

j_call: TRBJ2-7
d_call: NA
v_call: TRBV6-5
clone_size: NA
cdr3_nt: TGTGCCAGCAGTTACTCGGACAATCGCGAGCAGTACTTC
cdr3_aa: CASSYSDNREQYF

j_call: TRBJ2-6
d_call: NA
v_call: TRBV7-6
clone_size: NA
cdr3_nt: TGTGCCAGCAGCACGTTGAGAGGCTCTGGGGCCAACGTCCTGACTTTC
cdr3_aa: CASSTLRGSGANVLTF

j_call: TRBJ2-5
d_call: TRBD1
v_call: TRBV18
clone_size: NA
cdr3_nt: TGTGCCAGCTCACCAGGGACAGCACTACGAAAAGAGACCCAGTACTTC
cdr3_aa: CASSPGTALRKETQYF

j_call: TRBJ2-3
d_call: NA
v_call: TRBV7-9
clone_size: NA
cdr3_nt: TGTGCCAGCAGCGGAACCCAGCGGAAGGATGGGTATTTT
cdr3_aa: CASSGTQRKDGYF

j_call: TRBJ1-2
d_call: NA
v_call: TRBV6-9
clone_size: NA
cdr3_nt: TGTGCCAGCAGACACAGGGAAACTAACTATGGCTACACCTTC
cdr3_aa: CASRHRETNYGYTF

j_call: TRBJ2-7
d_call: TRBD1
v_call: TRBV28
clone_size: NA
cdr3_nt: TGTGCCAGCATTCTACGGGACAGACCCAGGTACGAGCAGTACTTC
cdr3_aa: CASILRDRPRYEQYF

j_call: TRBJ2-1
d_call: NA
v_call: TRBV11-2
clone_size: NA
cdr3_nt: TGTGCCAGCAGCCCGTCAGGGGGCGGGAGGGCCGCTGAGCAGTTCTTC
cdr3_aa: CASSPSGGGRAAEQFF

j_call: TRBJ1-1
d_call: NA
v_call: TRBV9
clone_size: once
cdr3_nt: TGTGCCAGCAGCGCGGGACATTTCGCTGAAGCTTTCTTT
cdr3_aa: CASSAGHFAEAFF

j_call: TRBJ1-1
d_call: TRBD1
v_call: TRBV15
clone_size: NA
cdr3_nt: TGTGCCACCAGCAGAGAGGCAGGGGGATGGACTGAAGCTTTCTTT
cdr3_aa: CATSREAGGWTEAFF

j_call: TRBJ2-5
d_call: NA
v_call: TRBV5-1
clone_size: NA
cdr3_nt: TGCGCCAGCAGCTTGGACTACCAAGAGACCCAGTACTTC
cdr3_aa: CASSLDYQETQYF

j_call: TRBJ2-7
d_call: TRBD2
v_call: TRBV9
clone_size: NA
cdr3_nt: TGTGCCAGCAGCGTAACTAGCGACTCCTACGAGCAGTACTTC
cdr3_aa: CASSVTSDSYEQYF

j_call: TRBJ1-2
d_call: TRBD1
v_call: TRBV18
clone_size: NA
cdr3_nt: TGTGCCAGCTCACCAGGACAGGTGCCTAACTATGGCTACACCTTC
cdr3_aa: CASSPGQVPNYGYTF

j_call: TRBJ2-4
d_call: NA
v_call: TRBV19
clone_size: once
cdr3_nt: TGTGCCAGTAGTAGGGCGGGGCTGCGAACCAAAAACATTCAGTACTTC
cdr3_aa: CASSRAGLRTKNIQYF

j_call: TRBJ1-6
d_call: NA
v_call: TRBV7-9
clone_size: NA
cdr3_nt: TGTGCCAGCAGCTTATCCGGGTATAATTCACCCCTCCACTTT
cdr3_aa: CASSLSGYNSPLHF

j_call: TRBJ2-1
d_call: TRBD1
v_call: TRBV10-3
clone_size: once
cdr3_nt: TGTGCCATCAGTGCCCCGGGACAGGGTATTGGCAATGAGCAGTTCTTC
cdr3_aa: CAISAPGQGIGNEQFF

j_call: TRBJ2-5
d_call: NA
v_call: TRBV5-1
clone_size: few
cdr3_nt: TGCGCCAGCAGCTTGGCCAAAAGTCTCCAGGAGACCCAGTACTTC
cdr3_aa: CASSLAKSLQETQYF

j_call: TRBJ2-7
d_call: TRBD1
v_call: TRBV9
clone_size: NA
cdr3_nt: TGTGCCAGCAGCGACCGACAGGGGGGGCGAGGGCAGTACTTC
cdr3_aa: CASSDRQGGRGQYF

j_call: TRBJ1-5
d_call: TRBD1
v_call: TRBV19
clone_size: NA
cdr3_nt: TGTGCCAGTACCGATACAGGGGGCGTTTATCAGCCCCAGCATTTT
cdr3_aa: CASTDTGGVYQPQHF

j_call: TRBJ1-1
d_call: NA
v_call: TRBV28
clone_size: NA
cdr3_nt: TGTGCCAGCAGTTTCAGGCGCACTGAAGCTTTCTTT
cdr3_aa: CASSFRRTEAFF

j_call: TRBJ2-5
d_call: TRBD2
v_call: TRBV5-6
clone_size: NA
cdr3_nt: TGTGCCAGCAGCCCCCCTAGCGGGGGTGAGACCCAGTACTTC
cdr3_aa: CASSPPSGGETQYF

j_call: TRBJ2-5
d_call: NA
v_call: TRBV28
clone_size: NA
cdr3_nt: TGTGCCAGCAGTTTACTCACCGGGAACCAAGAGACCCAGTACTTC
cdr3_aa: CASSLLTGNQETQYF

j_call: TRBJ2-5
d_call: NA
v_call: TRBV28
clone_size: NA
cdr3_nt: TGTGCCAGCAGCCCAGGACTGTACGATGGGGAGACCCAGTACTTC
cdr3_aa: CASSPGLYDGETQYF

j_call: TRBJ2-1
d_call: TRBD1
v_call: TRBV2
clone_size: NA
cdr3_nt: TGTGCCAGCAGCCCCGGACAGGGACAGTCCTACAATGAGCAGTTCTTC
cdr3_aa: CASSPGQGQSYNEQFF

j_call: TRBJ2-1
d_call: NA
v_call: TRBV27
clone_size: NA
cdr3_nt: TGTGCCAGCAGTTTTTTCGCGGGGAGCTCCTACAATGAGCAGTTCTTC
cdr3_aa: CASSFFAGSSYNEQFF

j_call: TRBJ1-6
d_call: TRBD1
v_call: TRBV27
clone_size: NA
cdr3_nt: TGTGCCAGCAGTTCCCAGGGGGGTCCCCTCCACTTT
cdr3_aa: CASSSQGGPLHF

j_call: TRBJ1-4
d_call: NA
v_call: TRBV28
clone_size: NA
cdr3_nt: TGTGCCAGCAGTTTTTTCCAGGGCTCCTACCCAAAACTGTTTTTT
cdr3_aa: CASSFFQGSYPKLFF

j_call: TRBJ2-7
d_call: TRBD1
v_call: TRBV30
clone_size: NA
cdr3_nt: TGTGCCTGGAGTCTAACAGGGGGCTACGAGCAGTACTTC
cdr3_aa: CAWSLTGGYEQYF

j_call: TRBJ1-3
d_call: NA
v_call: TRBV7-2
clone_size: once
cdr3_nt: TGTGCCAGCAGCTTACCACTGGGAGGGGGATTAAACACCATATATTTT
cdr3_aa: CASSLPLGGGLNTIYF

j_call: TRBJ1-1
d_call: NA
v_call: TRBV28
clone_size: once
cdr3_nt: TGTGCCAGCAGCCGTCCCTTACTTGAAGCTTTCTTT
cdr3_aa: CASSRPLLEAFF

j_call: TRBJ1-1
d_call: TRBD1
v_call: TRBV28
clone_size: NA
cdr3_nt: TGTGCCAGCAGTGTCACAGGGGGCACCACTGAAGCTTTCTTT
cdr3_aa: CASSVTGGTTEAFF

j_call: TRBJ2-7
d_call: TRBD2
v_call: TRBV7-9
clone_size: NA
cdr3_nt: TGTGCCAGCAGCCGTAGCGGGGGGGTTTCGGAGGAGCAGTACTTC
cdr3_aa: CASSRSGGVSEEQYF

j_call: TRBJ2-7
d_call: TRBD1
v_call: TRBV6-1
clone_size: NA
cdr3_nt: TGTGCCAGCAGTGAAGCAGGGGGCGTGGGCGAGCAGTACTTC
cdr3_aa: CASSEAGGVGEQYF

j_call: TRBJ1-4
d_call: TRBD1
v_call: TRBV30
clone_size: NA
cdr3_nt: TGTGCCTGGAGCCGGGACAGTGGGGAAAAACTGTTTTTT
cdr3_aa: CAWSRDSGEKLFF

j_call: TRBJ1-1
d_call: TRBD1
v_call: TRBV23-1
clone_size: NA
cdr3_nt: TGCGCCAGCACCGACAGGGACACTGAAGCTTTCTTT
cdr3_aa: CASTDRDTEAFF

j_call: TRBJ2-7
d_call: NA
v_call: TRBV5-5
clone_size: NA
cdr3_nt: TGTGCCAGCAGTCTCCAGGGAAAGGAACAAGACGAGCAGTACTTC
cdr3_aa: CASSLQGKEQDEQYF

j_call: TRBJ2-7
d_call: TRBD2
v_call: TRBV6-5
clone_size: NA
cdr3_nt: TGTGCCAGCAGTTATGAAGCGGGGGCCTCCTACGAGCAGTACTTC
cdr3_aa: CASSYEAGASYEQYF